This T cell receptor (beta chain) was recovered during a study of high-grade serous ovarian cancer treatment subgroups. As for the study in general: Mean per sample: around 14,000 reads, around 7,100 unique TCR beta rearrangements. Overall study findings and caveats: Spatial context was lost because tumors were sequenced in bulk. Same-patient tumor repertoires overlapped at about 0.095 to 0.79; different patients barely overlapped.

V was shortened by 5 bases and J by 8 bases, with 22 bases between the two germline ends. The CDR3 loop spans 16 amino acids. Germline CDR1 is LNHDA and CDR2 is SQIVND (reference sequence). Tumor samples were taken before definitive surgery or chemotherapy. Produced via immunoSEQ multiplex PCR; TCRdb's table is partial and in-frame only. The repertoire holds about 3,600 clones, about 73% seen once, with roughly 9% in the top ten. With regard to this clone: Its target is not known.

This TCR derives from a human donor with high-grade serous ovarian cancer. The chain recombines TRBV19 with TRBJ2-4; tentatively, D is TRBD2 (7 bases). Material: tumor tissue. The CDR3 DNA reads TGTGCCAGTAGTCCGTTAAGGGGGGGGGCGAGACACATTCAGTACTTC. It specifies CASSPLRGGARHIQYF.